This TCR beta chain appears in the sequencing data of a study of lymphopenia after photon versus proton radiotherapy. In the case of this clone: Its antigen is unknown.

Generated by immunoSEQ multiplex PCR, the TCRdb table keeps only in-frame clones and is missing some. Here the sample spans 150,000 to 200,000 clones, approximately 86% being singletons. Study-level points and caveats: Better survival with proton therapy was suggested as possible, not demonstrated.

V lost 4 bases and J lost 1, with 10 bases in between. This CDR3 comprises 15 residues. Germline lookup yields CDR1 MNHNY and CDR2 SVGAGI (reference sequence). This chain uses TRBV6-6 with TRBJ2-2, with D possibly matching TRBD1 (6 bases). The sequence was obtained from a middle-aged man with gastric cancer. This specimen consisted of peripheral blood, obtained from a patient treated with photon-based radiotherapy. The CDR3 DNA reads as TGTGCCAGCAGTTCCGTGGACAGGAACACCGGGGAGCTGTTTTTT. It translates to CASSSVDRNTGELFF.